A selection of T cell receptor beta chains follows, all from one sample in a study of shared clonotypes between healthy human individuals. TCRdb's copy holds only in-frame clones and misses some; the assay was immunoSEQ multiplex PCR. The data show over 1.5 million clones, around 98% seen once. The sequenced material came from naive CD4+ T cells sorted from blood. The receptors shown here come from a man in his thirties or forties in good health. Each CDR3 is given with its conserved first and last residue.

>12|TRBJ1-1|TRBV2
CASSYGGTEAFF
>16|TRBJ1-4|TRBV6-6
CASSYLGRATNEKLFF
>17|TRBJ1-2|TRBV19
CASSIGPGTGMYYGYTF
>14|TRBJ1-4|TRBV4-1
CASSQLARGEKLFF
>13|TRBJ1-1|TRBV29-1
CSGGQGLNTEAFF
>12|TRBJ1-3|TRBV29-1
CSVEEYGNTIYF
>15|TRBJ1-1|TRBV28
CASSLGAAGGTEAFF
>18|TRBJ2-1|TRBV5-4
CASSYDPGLGSIYNEQFF
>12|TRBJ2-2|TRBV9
CASSVGLGFLFF
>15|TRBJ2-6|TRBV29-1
CSVAQELAGANVLTF
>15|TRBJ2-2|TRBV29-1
CSVPGHPSNTGELFF
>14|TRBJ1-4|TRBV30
CAWRGSGQEEKLFF
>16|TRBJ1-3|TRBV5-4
CASSSDPRQGGNTIYF
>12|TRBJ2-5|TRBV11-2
CASSFGQETQYF
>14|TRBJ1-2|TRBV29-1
CSVVGLGGPHGYTF
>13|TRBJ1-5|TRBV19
CATLKGGNQPQHF
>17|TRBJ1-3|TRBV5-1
CASSLWAGEFSGNTIYF
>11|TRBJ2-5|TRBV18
CASSARETQYF
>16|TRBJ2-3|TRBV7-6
CASSLEAGVGTDTQYF
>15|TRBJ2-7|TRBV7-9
CASSRVSGGSYEQYF
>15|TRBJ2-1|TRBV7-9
CASSLSAGRANEQFF
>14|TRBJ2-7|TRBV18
CASSPVDREYEQYF
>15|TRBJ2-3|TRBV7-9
CASSSPGQSTDTQYF
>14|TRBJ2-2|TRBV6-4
CASRQGGNTGELFF
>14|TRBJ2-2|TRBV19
CASSRLATTGELFF
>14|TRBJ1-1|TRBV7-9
CASSLEVLNTEAFF
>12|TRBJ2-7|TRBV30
CAWSVRTYEQYF
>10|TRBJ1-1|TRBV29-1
CSAQAAEAFF
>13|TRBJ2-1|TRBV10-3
CAPETGVDNEQFF
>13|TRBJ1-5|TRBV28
CASSSSTDQPQHF
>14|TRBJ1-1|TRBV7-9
CASTTSGLKTEAFF
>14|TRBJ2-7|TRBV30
CAWRHRGYIYEQYF
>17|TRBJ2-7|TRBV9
CASSVDPSGGLKGEQYF
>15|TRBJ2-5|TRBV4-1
CASSQGGTFQETQYF
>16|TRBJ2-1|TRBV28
CASRTRAGVGVNEQFF
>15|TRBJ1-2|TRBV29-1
CSVSGRQEVVYGYTF
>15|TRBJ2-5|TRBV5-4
CASSLVTLQQETQYF
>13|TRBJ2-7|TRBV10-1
CASTGQGGSEQYF
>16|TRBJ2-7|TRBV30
CAWSLRRGRVQGEQYF
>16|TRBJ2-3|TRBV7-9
CASTLLRAPGRDTQYF
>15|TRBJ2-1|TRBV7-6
CASSLVSGSYNEQFF
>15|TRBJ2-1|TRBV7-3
CASSTTGVPYNEQFF
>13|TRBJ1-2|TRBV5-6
CASSLDRGAGYTF
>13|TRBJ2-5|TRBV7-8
CASSLALQETQYF
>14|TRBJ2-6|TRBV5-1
CASSLATGANVLTF
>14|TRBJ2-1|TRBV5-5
CASTPGTGRNEQFF